These 28 T cell receptor beta chains came from one sample sequenced in a study of T cell responses to AZD1222 COVID-19 vaccine. Sequenced by immunoSEQ multiplex PCR; TCRdb stores in-frame clones only, minus some. The top ten hold less than 8% of the sample, which has about 110,000 clones, roughly nine tenths seen once. The source was peripheral blood, collected on day 0 of AZD1222 vaccination. Receptor source: an adult in good health.

This clone was observed a single time. CDR3 sequence: CAWRTGGGYEQYF. The DNA for the CDR3 is TGTGCCTGGAGGACAGGGGGAGGATACGAGCAGTACTTC. The chain recombines TRBV30 with TRBJ2-7, with TRBD1 matching over 9 bases. The junction had 4 bases not matched to a gene; V was cut back by 3 bases and J by 4 bases. The CDR3 covers 13 residues. CDR1 is GTSNPN, CDR2 SVGIG, per germline (reference sequence).

The chain has TRBV5-1 and TRBJ1-4; D not resolved. Deletions cut 5 bases from V and 7 bases from J, with 9 bases between. CDR3 size: 12 residues. Per germline, CDR1 SGHRS and CDR2 YFSETQ. CDR3 loop: CASSFKGEKLFF. The CDR3 nucleotides read TGCGCCAGCAGTTTTAAGGGTGAAAAACTGTTTTTT. Looking up the rest from reference TRBV5-1 and TRBJ1-4 gives the full variable domain: KAGVTQTPRYLIKTRGQQVTLSCSPISGHRSVSWYQQTPGQGLQFLFEYFSETQRNKGNFPGRFSGRQFSNSRSEMNVSTLELGDSALYLCASSFKGEKLFFGSGTQLSVL.

This clone was found once. J is TRBJ2-7 and V is TRBV5-1, with 8 nucleotides matching TRBD1. Looked up from germline, CDR1 is SGHRS and CDR2 is YFSETQ. Trimming at V came to 4 bases and at J to 0 bases, leaving 6 bases not matched to a gene. There are 15 residues in the CDR3. CDR3: CASSPGGTGSYEQYF. Written as DNA, the CDR3 is TGCGCCAGCAGCCCCGGCGGGACAGGCTCCTACGAGCAGTACTTC.

V usage is TRBV6-5 and J usage is TRBJ1-1, with D possibly matching TRBD1 (5 bases). V dropped 3 bases and J dropped 7 bases, with 6 bases sitting between them. CDR1 MNHEY and CDR2 SVGAGI come from the germline V gene. The CDR3 consists of 11 residues. The CDR3 reads CASSYQGEAFF. DNA of the CDR3: TGTGCCAGCAGTTATCAGGGTGAAGCTTTCTTT.

This clone came up a few times. This chain connects TRBV7-3 to TRBJ1-6; D gene ambiguous. CDR1 and CDR2 from the germline V gene are SGHTA and FQGTGA. CDR3 length: 13 residues. V lost 5 bases, J lost 7 bases, and 9 bases lay in between. CDR3 sequence: CASSRDTNSPLHF. In nucleotides, the CDR3 is TGTGCCAGCAGCCGTGACACCAATTCACCCCTCCACTTT.

V usage is TRBV19 and J usage is TRBJ1-1; D not certain. The CDR3 sequence is 15 residues long. The germline gives CDR1 LNHDA, CDR2 SQIVND (reference sequence). The V end was cut by 3 bases, the J end by 4 bases, with 15 bases between. CDR3 sequence: CASSIYQSNPTEAFF. CDR3 in DNA: TGTGCCAGTAGTATCTACCAATCAAACCCCACTGAAGCTTTCTTT. Full variable domain (outside the CDR3, taken from reference TRBV19 and TRBJ1-1): DGGITQSPKYLFRKEGQNVTLSCEQNLNHDAMYWYRQDPGQGLRLIYYSQIVNDFQKGDIAEGYSVSREKKESFPLTVTSAQKNPTAFYLCASSIYQSNPTEAFFGQGTRLTVV.

This chain joins TRBV7-2 and TRBJ2-1; perhaps TRBD2 as D (6 bases). This CDR3 comprises 16 residues. Germline V gene data show CDR1 as SGHTA and CDR2 as FQGNSA. The germline V and J ends were trimmed by 5 bases and 4 bases, with 18 bases remaining between them. The chain's CDR3 is CASSRNNGGEYNEQFF. CDR3 bases: TGTGCCAGCAGCCGGAACAATGGCGGGGAATACAATGAGCAGTTCTTC. Full variable domain (rest looked up from reference TRBV7-2 and TRBJ2-1): GAGVSQSPSNKVTEKGKDVELRCDPISGHTALYWYRQSLGQGLEFLIYFQGNSAPDKSGLPSDRFSAERTGGSVSTLTIQRTQQEDSAVYLCASSRNNGGEYNEQFFGPGTRLTVL.

The chain couples TRBV7-2 to TRBJ2-1; unclear D gene. Germline V CDR1 and CDR2: SGHTA, FQGNSA. The CDR3 totals 13 residues. V was pared by 2 bases and J by 4 bases, with 6 bases between. The DNA of the CDR3 is TGTGCCAGCAGCTTATTTGAATACAATGAGCAGTTCTTC. Translation gives CASSLFEYNEQFF.

The chain links TRBV19 to TRBJ2-5; TRBD1 agrees at 7 bases. The CDR3 length is 13 residues. V lost 7 bases to trimming and J lost 5 bases; unmatched junction nucleotides: 7. CDR1 and CDR2 (germline): LNHDA, SQIVND (reference sequence). CDR3 sequence (DNA): TGTGCCAGTAAGAGCAGGGGGATGGAGACCCAGTACTTC. It yields the protein CASKSRGMETQYF.

The chain has TRBV7-3 and TRBJ2-1, with TRBD1 as a possible D gene (6 bases). The germline gives CDR1 SGHTA, CDR2 FQGTGA. V lost 5 bases to trimming and J lost 3 bases, with 11 bases between them. The length of the CDR3 is 14 residues. Here the CDR3 DNA reads TGTGCCAGCAGCCCACAGGGAGACTACAATGAGCAGTTCTTC. Encoded protein: CASSPQGDYNEQFF.

The chain links TRBV19 to TRBJ1-6; D is unresolved. The length of the CDR3 is 16 residues. Trimming removed 2 bases from V and 0 bases from J, with 8 bases in between. Germline assignment: CDR1 LNHDA and CDR2 SQIVND (reference sequence). The CDR3 region is CASSIRASSYNSPLHF. Written as DNA, the CDR3 is TGTGCCAGTAGTATACGAGCCAGCTCCTATAATTCACCCCTCCACTTT.

The V call is TRBV7-2, the J call TRBJ2-3; a possible D gene is TRBD1 (5 bases). CDR1 SGHTA and CDR2 FQGNSA come from the germline V gene. This CDR3 has 14 residues. Trimming left V 1 base short and J 3 bases short, with 8 bases between. The CDR3 DNA reads TGTGCCAGCAGCTTAGTTCCAGGGACAGATACGCAGTATTTT. It specifies CASSLVPGTDTQYF.

The chain employs TRBV28 and TRBJ1-5; 7 positions match TRBD1. This CDR3 comprises 15 residues. Germline loops: CDR1 MDHEN, CDR2 SYDVKM. J lost 4 bases, V lost 6 bases, and 9 bases had no gene match. The chain's CDR3 is CASSPPGQLNQPQHF. The DNA for the CDR3 is TGTGCCAGCAGCCCTCCGGGACAGCTTAATCAGCCCCAGCATTTT.

The V call is TRBV3-1 (or the pseudogene TRBV3-2), the J call TRBJ1-4; D is perhaps TRBD1 (6 bases). CDR1 is LGHDT and CDR2 is YNNKEL in the germline V gene (reference sequence). V was trimmed by 4 bases and J by 5 bases, leaving 14 bases between them. The CDR3 extends over 15 amino acids. The CDR3 loop reads CASSREDRGNEKLFF. The CDR3 DNA reads TGTGCCAGCAGCCGCGAGGACAGAGGCAATGAAAAACTGTTTTTT.

V and J are TRBV5-1 and TRBJ1-6, with D uncertain. V was cut by 2 bases and J by 5 bases, with 5 bases left in between. The CDR3 is 13 residues long. Looked up from germline, CDR1 is SGHRS and CDR2 is YFSETQ. CDR3 amino acids: CASSFEDNSPLHF. In DNA, the CDR3 is TGCGCCAGCAGCTTCGAGGATAATTCACCCCTCCACTTT.

This clone was observed once. The chain has TRBV4-2 and TRBJ2-5, with 11 positions matching TRBD2. Germline V gives CDR1 LGHNA, CDR2 YNFKEQ. The CDR3 extends over 19 amino acids. Trimming cost V 4 bases and J 5 bases; bases outside gene matches: 18. In DNA, the CDR3 is TGTGCCAGCAGCCCCGGGACTAGCGGAAGGAGTGCAGTTGGGGAGACCCAGTACTTC. Translation gives CASSPGTSGRSAVGETQYF.

The genes are TRBV5-4 and TRBJ1-3; a possible D gene is TRBD1 (6 bases). The V gene's germline CDR1 is SGHNT and CDR2 YYREEE (reference sequence). Trimming stripped 4 bases from V and 0 bases from J, with 11 bases between. CDR3 length: 15 residues. The CDR3 nucleotides are TGTGCCAGCAGCACCCAGACAGGCTCTGGAAACACCATATATTTT. As protein: CASSTQTGSGNTIYF. Supplemented by reference TRBV5-4 and TRBJ1-3, the full variable domain reads ETGVTQSPTHLIKTRGQQVTLRCSSQSGHNTVSWYQQALGQGPQFIFQYYREEENGRGNFPPRFSGLQFPNYSSELNVNALELDDSALYLCASSTQTGSGNTIYFGEGSWLTVV.

The chain joins TRBV7-2 to TRBJ2-3; D is unresolved. The CDR3 has 15 residues. With 5 bases removed from V and 2 bases from J, the gap between germline ends came to 14 bases. Looked up from germline, CDR1 is SGHTA and CDR2 is FQGNSA. The CDR3 bases are TGTGCCAGCAGCCCCTTCCCCCGGACCACAGATACGCAGTATTTT. Translating it yields CASSPFPRTTDTQYF.

J is TRBJ2-2 and V is TRBV5-1; possibly TRBD2 for D (5 bases). Germline assignment: CDR1 SGHRS and CDR2 YFSETQ. The CDR3 covers 15 residues. V lost 0 bases, J lost 5 bases, and 11 bases lay in between. The CDR3 region is CASSLGHAGTGELFF. In DNA form, the CDR3 reads TGCGCCAGCAGCTTGGGGCACGCGGGTACCGGGGAGCTGTTTTTT.

J is TRBJ1-2 and V is TRBV5-4, with a tentative D call TRBD1 (6 bases). The CDR3 is 13 residues long. Per the germline V gene, CDR1 is SGHNT and CDR2 is YYREEE (reference sequence). Trimming removed 3 bases at V and 8 bases at J, with 14 bases between. The CDR3 DNA is TGTGCCAGCAGCTCTCCGAACAGGGTCGGCTACACCTTC. It specifies CASSSPNRVGYTF. The whole variable domain, remainder taken from reference TRBV5-4 and TRBJ1-2, is ETGVTQSPTHLIKTRGQQVTLRCSSQSGHNTVSWYQQALGQGPQFIFQYYREEENGRGNFPPRFSGLQFPNYSSELNVNALELDDSALYLCASSSPNRVGYTFGSGTRLTVV.

The rearrangement uses TRBV4-2 and TRBJ1-2; D remains unclear. The germline gives CDR1 LGHNA, CDR2 YNFKEQ. The CDR3 is 14 amino acids. With 0 bases removed from V and 0 bases from J, the gap between germline ends came to 5 bases. CDR3 sequence reads: CASSQDRSNYGYTF. As DNA, the CDR3 is TGTGCCAGCAGCCAAGATAGATCTAACTATGGCTACACCTTC.

The chain joins TRBV7-9 to TRBJ1-4; TRBD1 matches at 7 bases. The ends lost 1 base at V and 4 bases at J; junction bases unmatched: 12. There are 18 residues in the CDR3. Germline values: CDR1 SEHNR, CDR2 FQNEAQ (reference sequence). For the CDR3, the DNA is TGTGCCAGCAGCTTAGATGGTACCACAGGGGACTTTAATGAAAAACTGTTTTTT. Protein sequence: CASSLDGTTGDFNEKLFF.

The genes are TRBV28 and TRBJ1-1; no reliable D call. Looked up from germline, CDR1 is MDHEN and CDR2 is SYDVKM. This CDR3 has 13 residues. The ends were cut back, 6 bases at V and 3 bases at J, with 11 bases in the middle. Written as DNA, the CDR3 is TGTGCCAGCAGCTCTTGGAGGGACACTGAAGCTTTCTTT. Encoded protein: CASSSWRDTEAFF. Together with reference TRBV28 and TRBJ1-1, the CDR3 gives the full variable domain: DVKVTQSSRYLVKRTGEKVFLECVQDMDHENMFWYRQDPGLGLRLIYFSYDVKMKEKGDIPEGYSVSREKKERFSLILESASTNQTSMYLCASSSWRDTEAFFGQGTRLTVV.

V is TRBV5-5 and J is TRBJ1-1; 7 nucleotides line up with TRBD1. The V gene's germline CDR1 is SGHKS and CDR2 YYEKEE (reference sequence). V was clipped by 4 bases and J by 6 bases; unmatched bases: 6. There are 13 residues in the CDR3. The CDR3, as DNA: TGTGCCAGCAGCCGGAAACAGGGGCCTGAAGCTTTCTTT. Its protein product is CASSRKQGPEAFF.

This clone was recorded a few times. One end of the junction is discordant with germline, which a read error may explain. The rearrangement joins TRBV7-2 to TRBJ1-1; 7 nucleotides agree with TRBD1. The CDR3 totals 15 residues. Germline V CDR1 and CDR2: SGHTA, FQGNSA. CDR3 sequence reads: CASNLDYRGPTEAFF. As DNA, the CDR3 is TGTGCCAGCAACTTAGATTACAGGGGTCCCACTGAAGCTTTCTTT. Based on the CDR3 plus reference TRBV7-2 and TRBJ1-1, the full variable domain is GAGVSQSPSNKVTEKGKDVELRCDPISGHTALYWYRQSLGQGLEFLIYFQGNSAPDKSGLPSDRFSAERTGGSVSTLTIQRTQQEDSAVYLCASNLDYRGPTEAFFGQGTRLTVV.

The J gene is TRBJ1-6, the V gene TRBV7-9; maybe TRBD1 (6 bases). This CDR3 has 16 amino acids. Germline CDR1 reads SEHNR; CDR2 reads FQNEAQ (reference sequence). V lost 2 bases and J lost 6, with 14 bases in between. The CDR3 is CASSLRGGGVNSPLHF. The CDR3 region has the DNA TGTGCCAGCAGCTTACGGGGGGGCGGCGTTAATTCACCCCTCCACTTT.

This clone was seen just once. This chain connects TRBV30 to TRBJ1-6; TRBD1 matches 7 bases. Looked up from germline, CDR1 is GTSNPN and CDR2 is SVGIG (reference sequence). Trimming cost V 4 bases and J 8 bases; bases outside gene matches: 2. The CDR3 consists of 12 residues. The CDR3 loop is CAWTGGYSPLHF. In DNA, the CDR3 is TGTGCCTGGACAGGGGGGTATTCACCCCTCCACTTT. Using reference TRBV30 and TRBJ1-6 for the parts outside the CDR3, the full variable domain is SQTIHQWPATLVQPVGSPLSLECTVEGTSNPNLYWYRQAAGRGLQLLFYSVGIGQISSEVPQNLSASRPQDRQFILSSKKLLLSDSGFYLCAWTGGYSPLHFGNGTRLTVT.

This clone appeared a single time. The V and J genes are TRBV7-2 and TRBJ2-5, with D maybe TRBD1 (6 bases). V gave up 2 bases and J gave up 5 bases, with 15 bases separating them. The CDR3 has 15 amino acids. CDR1 and CDR2 (germline): SGHTA, FQGNSA. This chain's CDR3 is CASSLLTGFWETQYF. CDR3 DNA sequence: TGTGCCAGCAGCTTACTAACAGGGTTTTGGGAGACCCAGTACTTC.